This entry lists 15 T cell receptor beta chains sequenced from one sample in a study of cytomegalovirus exposure and HLA in healthy donors. With 60 Vbeta and 13 Jbeta primers, the PCR was carried out. Profiling relied on immunoSEQ multiplex PCR, and the TCRdb table lists in-frame clones only, not all of them. Seen in this sample are 35,000 to 45,000 clones; the ten most common clones hold approximately 2.9%. Sequenced: PBMCs. These TCRs come from a woman aged 25 to 45 in good health and CMV-seropositive.

The rearrangement links TRBV27 to TRBJ2-3; D is possibly TRBD1 (5 bases). Deletions cut 2 bases from V and 2 bases from J, with 11 bases between. Germline V gene data show CDR1 as MNHEY and CDR2 as SMNVEV (reference sequence). This CDR3 comprises 15 residues. The CDR3 DNA sequence: TGTGCCAGCAGTTTAGGGGCCCTAAACACAGATACGCAGTATTTT. Protein: CASSLGALNTDTQYF.

The genes are TRBV30 and TRBJ1-2; D uncertain. The CDR3 runs 14 residues. The V gene's germline CDR1 is GTSNPN and CDR2 SVGIG (reference sequence). Trimming pared 0 bases from V and 1 base from J, leaving 9 bases between. CDR3 residues: CAWSVGRLNYGYTF. The CDR3 coding sequence is TGTGCCTGGAGTGTAGGCAGGCTTAACTATGGCTACACCTTC. Complete variable domain (other parts from reference TRBV30 and TRBJ1-2): SQTIHQWPATLVQPVGSPLSLECTVEGTSNPNLYWYRQAAGRGLQLLFYSVGIGQISSEVPQNLSASRPQDRQFILSSKKLLLSDSGFYLCAWSVGRLNYGYTFGSGTRLTVV.

The V call is TRBV29-1, the J call TRBJ2-7, with 11 bases identical to TRBD1. The CDR3 is 14 residues long. From germline, CDR1 is SQVTM and CDR2 ANQGSEA. V shed 6 bases, J shed 3 bases, and the junction held 7 bases outside the gene matches. The CDR3 nucleotides are TGCAGCGTAGGCTCCGGGACAGGGGGCTACGAGCAGTACTTC. Amino acids: CSVGSGTGGYEQYF.

A note on this clone: Germline and junction disagree at one end, which may indicate a read error. The CDR3 spells CASSLAGGNTIYF. Written as DNA, the CDR3 is TGTGCCAGCAGCCTAGCGGGGGGGAACACCATATATTTT. This chain joins TRBV7-6 and TRBJ1-3; D may be TRBD1 (5 bases). The CDR3 has 13 amino acids. From germline, CDR1 is SGHVS and CDR2 FNYEAQ.

The chain carries TRBV18 and TRBJ1-1; no firm D call. Germline CDR1 and CDR2: KGHSH and LQKENI. This CDR3 is built from 13 residues. V was shortened by 4 bases and J by 0 bases, with 6 bases between the two germline ends. The CDR3 region has the DNA TGTGCCAGCTCACGGCAACTGAACACTGAAGCTTTCTTT. The encoded protein is CASSRQLNTEAFF.

The V and J genes are TRBV4-1 and TRBJ1-5; D may be TRBD1 (6 bases). Germline V gene data show CDR1 as MGHRA and CDR2 as YSYEKL. The CDR3 consists of 15 residues. V lost 1 base to trimming and J lost 7 bases, with 14 bases between them. The CDR3 is CASSQAPRGGQPQHF. In DNA, the CDR3 is TGCGCCAGCAGCCAAGCTCCCAGGGGTGGACAGCCCCAGCATTTT.

The gene calls are TRBV25-1 and TRBJ2-3, with 11 nucleotides matching TRBD2. Germline V gives CDR1 MGHDK, CDR2 SYGVNS. J lost 0 bases, V lost 2 bases, and 7 bases had no gene match. The CDR3 contains 18 residues. CDR3 in DNA: TGTGCCAGCAGTGAAAGTCTAGCGGGGGGACTTAGCACAGATACGCAGTATTTT. It is translated as CASSESLAGGLSTDTQYF.

The rearrangement links TRBV7-2 to TRBJ2-3; 8 bases are a match to TRBD2. CDR1 is SGHTA and CDR2 is FQGNSA in the germline V gene. The CDR3 sequence is 16 residues long. The junction had 5 bases not matched to a gene; V was cut back by 0 bases and J by 3 bases. CDR3 nucleotides: TGTGCCAGCAGCTTAGCAACCGGGACTAGAACAGATACGCAGTATTTT. It is translated as CASSLATGTRTDTQYF. Combining the CDR3 with reference TRBV7-2 and TRBJ2-3 gives the whole variable domain GAGVSQSPSNKVTEKGKDVELRCDPISGHTALYWYRQSLGQGLEFLIYFQGNSAPDKSGLPSDRFSAERTGGSVSTLTIQRTQQEDSAVYLCASSLATGTRTDTQYFGPGTRLTVL.

V is TRBV5-1 and J is TRBJ2-3; 13 bases fit TRBD2. CDR3 size: 15 residues. The junction had 5 bases not matched to a gene; V was cut back by 4 bases and J by 6 bases. In germline, CDR1 is SGHRS, CDR2 YFSETQ. The CDR3 spells CASSEGLAGIDTQYF. CDR3 coding DNA: TGCGCCAGCAGCGAGGGACTAGCGGGGATTGATACGCAGTATTTT.

The V call is TRBV25-1, the J call TRBJ2-2; 9 bases agree with TRBD2. Germline CDR1 MGHDK, CDR2 SYGVNS. There are 16 residues in the CDR3. V was pared by 4 bases and J by 2 bases, with 5 bases of the junction left unmatched. Here the CDR3 reads CASSGRGGRNTGELFF. CDR3 bases: TGTGCCAGCAGTGGGCGGGGGGGCCGTAACACCGGGGAGCTGTTTTTT.

The chain employs TRBV30 and TRBJ1-3, with a weak D call TRBD1 (6 bases). V lost 4 bases and J lost 0, with 13 bases in between. CDR3 length: 15 amino acids. Germline V gives CDR1 GTSNPN, CDR2 SVGIG (reference sequence). CDR3 coding DNA: TGTGCCTGGACTATCACAGGGAGCTCTGGAAACACCATATATTTT. It yields the protein CAWTITGSSGNTIYF.

The chain recombines TRBV7-8 with TRBJ2-7; 8 bases are shared with TRBD2. With V trimmed by 6 bases and J by 0 bases, 7 bases remained unmatched. CDR3 length: 15 amino acids. Germline assignment: CDR1 SGHVS and CDR2 FQNEAQ. This CDR3 is CASSPPGGSSYEQYF. CDR3 sequence (DNA): TGTGCCAGCAGTCCGCCGGGGGGGAGCTCCTACGAGCAGTACTTC.

The chain couples TRBV27 to TRBJ1-5; TRBD1 might be the D (6 bases). The CDR3 extends over 17 amino acids. The V end lost 5 bases, the J end lost 0 bases, and 17 bases lay between the germline ends. Germline CDR1 and CDR2: MNHEY and SMNVEV (reference sequence). The CDR3: CASSVGLGQPSNQPQHF. The CDR3 DNA follows: TGTGCCAGCAGTGTCGGGCTCGGACAGCCTAGCAATCAGCCCCAGCATTTT.

The genes are TRBV4-2 and TRBJ2-1; 10 nucleotides agree with TRBD2. The CDR3 contains 15 residues. Germline trimming cut 2 bases from V and 5 bases from J; bases unmatched to any gene: 3. Germline CDR1 is LGHNA and CDR2 is YNFKEQ. The CDR3 protein is CASSQSGGAHNEQFF. The CDR3 coding sequence is TGTGCCAGCAGCCAAAGCGGGGGGGCCCACAATGAGCAGTTCTTC.

The V call is TRBV7-9, the J call TRBJ1-1; 8 bases map to TRBD1. Germline V lookup: CDR1 SEHNR, CDR2 FQNEAQ (reference sequence). Trimming cost V 1 base and J 11 bases; bases outside gene matches: 6. This CDR3 is 13 amino acids long. For the CDR3, the DNA is TGTGCCAGCAGCTTAGAGGCAGGGGGCTTTGCTTTCTTT. Protein sequence: CASSLEAGGFAFF.